Following are 20 T cell receptor beta chains from one sample sequenced in a study of CD8 T cells in Susac syndrome. cDNA came from roughly 0.5 to 1 ug RNA primed by random hexamers. TCRdb called the immunoSEQ multiplex PCR reads again in MiXCR, with one record for every CDR3 protein. This table has 170,000 or so distinct CDR3 sequences, 94% appearing once. Material for sequencing was CD4+ T cells from PBMCs. The source of these receptors is a human donor with Susac syndrome.

The rearrangement links TRBV18 to TRBJ2-5; 10 bases are shared with TRBD1. CDR1 and CDR2 (germline): KGHSH, LQKENI. Losses at the gene ends were 3 bases for V and 5 bases for J; bases not matched to a gene: 3. The CDR3 runs 14 residues. The CDR3 protein is CASSPLGQGETQYF. The DNA of the CDR3 is TGTGCCAGCTCACCGTTGGGACAGGGGGAGACCCAGTACTTC. The variable domain in full, completed from reference TRBV18 and TRBJ2-5, reads NAGVMQNPRHLVRRRGQEARLRCSPMKGHSHVYWYRQLPEEGLKFMVYLQKENIIDESGMPKERFSAEFPKEGPSILRIQQVVRGDSAAYFCASSPLGQGETQYFGPGTRLLVL.

This chain uses TRBV20-1 with TRBJ1-1; D is perhaps TRBD1 (6 bases). Per germline, CDR1 DFQATT and CDR2 SNEGSKA (reference sequence). The CDR3 runs 15 residues. Trimming took off 5 bases at V and 1 base at J, with 17 bases between the two ends. The CDR3 here is CSAQSGGLTNTEAFF. CDR3 nucleotides: TGCAGTGCTCAGAGCGGGGGCTTAACGAACACTGAAGCTTTCTTT.

CDR3 bases: TGTGCCTGGAGCCCGGGACTAGCGGGCGATACGCAGTATTTT. Translated, it gives CAWSPGLAGDTQYF. The gene calls are TRBV30 and TRBJ2-3; 12 bases align to TRBD2. CDR3 length: 14 amino acids. V was clipped by 3 bases and J by 6 bases; unmatched bases: 4. Germline CDR1 and CDR2: GTSNPN and SVGIG (reference sequence).

The chain carries TRBV4-3 and TRBJ2-3, with D uncertain. With 0 bases removed from V and 0 bases from J, the gap between germline ends came to 4 bases. Germline CDR1 reads LGHNA; CDR2 reads YSLEER. This CDR3 has 14 residues. CDR3 in amino acids: CASSQDISTDTQYF. In nucleotides, the CDR3 is TGCGCCAGCAGCCAAGATATTAGCACAGATACGCAGTATTTT.

The genes are TRBV6-6 and TRBJ1-5; 8 bases agree with TRBD1. This CDR3 contains 14 residues. Per germline, CDR1 MNHNY and CDR2 SVGAGI (reference sequence). After removal of 4 bases from V and 4 bases from J, the junction contained 3 bases not matched to a gene. CDR3 residues: CASSSGQGNQPQHF. In nucleotides, the CDR3 is TGTGCCAGCAGTTCCGGACAGGGTAATCAGCCCCAGCATTTT.

The gene calls are TRBV5-6 and TRBJ2-1; no definite D call. The CDR3 runs to 12 residues. Germline loops: CDR1 SGHDT, CDR2 YYEEEE. Trimming shortened V by 4 bases and J by 8 bases, and 10 bases separated the two germline ends. The CDR3 nucleotides read TGTGCCAGCAGCCTCCGGAGTGATGAGCAGTTCTTC. Translation gives CASSLRSDEQFF.

The chain combines TRBV5-5 with TRBJ1-1; D perhaps matches TRBD1 (5 bases). Between the trimmed V and J ends, which lost 3 bases and 6 bases, there was a span of 18 bases. CDR1 and CDR2 from the germline V gene are SGHKS and YYEKEE (reference sequence). The CDR3 runs to 15 residues. The DNA of the CDR3 is TGTGCCAGCAGCTCCAAAGGCGGGGGGATCGCTGAAGCTTTCTTT. Residues: CASSSKGGGIAEAFF.

This clonotype was observed a single time. The V gene is TRBV10-2, the J gene TRBJ2-7; D might be TRBD2 (6 bases). The CDR3 is made up of 10 amino acids. Looked up from germline, CDR1 is WSHSY and CDR2 is SAAADI. Between the trimmed V and J ends, which lost 8 bases and 6 bases, there was a span of 8 bases. This chain's CDR3 is CASAGSEQYF. CDR3 DNA sequence: TGCGCCAGCGCGGGATCCGAGCAGTACTTC.

A single count supports this clonotype. The chain joins TRBV5-6 to TRBJ2-5; D uncertain. The CDR3 is made up of 14 amino acids. Germline CDR1 is SGHDT and CDR2 is YYEEEE. Trimming shortened V by 3 bases and J by 5 bases, and 14 bases separated the two germline ends. The CDR3 region has the DNA TGTGCCAGCAGCTGGAGACCCGACGGGGAGACCCAGTACTTC. Protein product: CASSWRPDGETQYF.

CDR3: CASSSSDRRNTEAFF. CDR3 nucleotides: TGTGCCAGCAGCAGTTCGGACAGGAGGAACACTGAAGCTTTCTTT. The chain carries TRBV5-4 and TRBJ1-1; 7 bases are a match to TRBD1. The CDR3 has 15 residues. V dropped 4 bases and J dropped 1; count of bases not matched to a gene: 7. CDR1 and CDR2 (germline): SGHNT, YYREEE (reference sequence).

The chain combines TRBV20-1 with TRBJ2-3, with TRBD1 as a possible D gene (6 bases). The CDR3 length is 13 residues. Germline lookup yields CDR1 DFQATT and CDR2 SNEGSKA (reference sequence). V was pared by 6 bases and J by 5 bases, with 15 bases between. CDR3 in amino acids: CSAPEGGLDTQYF. CDR3 DNA: TGCAGTGCCCCGGAAGGGGGTCTAGATACGCAGTATTTT.

The rearrangement uses TRBV5-4 and TRBJ2-5; 8 nucleotides agree with TRBD2. The junction had 3 bases not matched to a gene; V was cut back by 3 bases and J by 2 bases. CDR1 and CDR2 from the germline V gene are SGHNT and YYREEE (reference sequence). CDR3 length equals 14 residues. In DNA, the CDR3 is TGTGCCAGCAGCTGGCGGGGGGTACAAGAGACCCAGTACTTC. It translates to CASSWRGVQETQYF.

The V gene is TRBV12-3 or TRBV12-4, the J gene TRBJ1-4; 11 nucleotides align to TRBD1. CDR3 length: 12 residues. J was trimmed by 14 bases and V by 3 bases; bases with no gene match: 2. For the CDR3, the DNA is TGTGCCAGCAGTTTTAGGGACAGGGGGCTGTTTTTT. It translates to CASSFRDRGLFF.

The chain is built from TRBV7-2 and TRBJ2-3; D assignment may be TRBD1 or TRBD2 (6 bases each). The V gene lost 3 bases and the J gene lost 2 bases, with 15 bases spanning the gap. Germline V lookup: CDR1 SGHTA, CDR2 FQGNSA. The CDR3 has 16 residues. CDR3: CASSLDGRGLTDTQYF. The CDR3 DNA is TGTGCCAGCAGCTTGGATGGACGGGGGCTCACAGATACGCAGTATTTT.

The V and J genes are TRBV29-1 and TRBJ2-2; 9 nucleotides align to TRBD1. V lost 5 bases and J lost 4; bases outside the gene matches: 5. This CDR3 has 14 amino acids. From germline, CDR1 is SQVTM and CDR2 ANQGSEA. CDR3 in amino acids: CSVRGQGGTGELFF. The CDR3 bases are TGCAGCGTTAGGGGACAGGGAGGCACCGGGGAGCTGTTTTTT.

This clonotype has only one observation. V is TRBV12-3 or TRBV12-4 and J is TRBJ1-1; 7 bases match TRBD1. The V and J ends lost 4 bases and 0 bases, in that order; junction bases with no gene match: 5. There are 15 residues in the CDR3. The CDR3 DNA follows: TGTGCCAGCAGTTACGACACAGGGGTGAACACTGAAGCTTTCTTT. As protein: CASSYDTGVNTEAFF.

The CDR3 nucleotides are TGTGCCACCAGCAGAGTCGACAATGAGCAGTTCTTC. It encodes CATSRVDNEQFF. The chain combines TRBV15 with TRBJ2-1; the D is unclear. Trimming took 1 base from V and 5 from J, leaving 3 bases between them. The germline CDR1 and CDR2 sequences are LNHNV and YYDKDF (reference sequence). The CDR3 length is 12 residues.

The chain recombines TRBV20-1 with TRBJ2-5, with 12 nucleotides matching TRBD2. After removal of 6 bases from V and 0 bases from J, the junction contained 5 bases not matched to a gene. Germline V lookup: CDR1 DFQATT, CDR2 SNEGSKA (reference sequence). The CDR3 is 15 amino acids. CDR3 bases: TGCAGTGCATTTACTAGCGGGGGGTACCAAGAGACCCAGTACTTC. Its protein product is CSAFTSGGYQETQYF.

The chain has TRBV12-3 or TRBV12-4 and TRBJ2-5; D gene uncertain. CDR3 length: 13 residues. V lost 6 bases to trimming and J lost 3 bases, with 11 bases between them. CDR3 sequence reads: CASSNLRKETQYF. The DNA of the CDR3 is TGTGCCAGCAGCAACCTCAGAAAAGAGACCCAGTACTTC.

V usage is TRBV2 and J usage is TRBJ1-1; D gene ambiguous. The length of the CDR3 is 11 residues. Trimming removed 6 bases from V and 1 base from J, with 3 bases in between. Looked up from germline, CDR1 is SNHLY and CDR2 is FYNNEI. DNA of the CDR3: TGTGCCAGCAGGGAGAACACTGAAGCTTTCTTT. It translates to CASRENTEAFF.